A single sample is the source of the 9 T cell receptor beta chains below, sequenced in a study of T cells after yellow fever vaccination. One entry per CDR3 protein, called by TCRdb with MiXCR from the 5' RACE reads. Among about 310,000 distinct CDR3 sequences listed, roughly 3.5% were seen once. This specimen was PBMCs, taken on the day of the yellow fever booster vaccination. Receptors originate from a man between 18 and 29 years old who received the YFV17D yellow fever vaccine.

Comment on this clonotype: A much larger clonotype is one base distant, so this may be a read error. The chain uses TRBV29-1 and TRBJ2-3; a weak D match, TRBD2 (6 bases). The CDR3 is 14 residues long. The V gene's germline CDR1 is SQVTM and CDR2 ANQGSEA. The V gene lost 5 bases and the J gene lost 0 bases, with 12 bases spanning the gap. The CDR3 spells CSVQGTRSTDTQYF. The CDR3 nucleotides are TGCAGCGTTCAAGGGACTCGCAGCACAGATACGCAGTATTTT.

The rearrangement uses TRBV4-3 and TRBJ1-2; 9 bases match TRBD1. The germline V gene has CDR1 LGHNA and CDR2 YSLEER. V gave up 4 bases and J gave up 6 bases; unmatched junction bases: 9. CDR3 length equals 15 residues. CDR3 amino acids: CASSRVDRGKHGYTF. DNA for the CDR3: TGCGCCAGCAGCCGAGTAGACAGGGGGAAACATGGCTACACCTTC.

This clonotype was picked up a small number of times. The chain recombines TRBV20-1 with TRBJ2-3; the match to TRBD1 covers 7 bases. Per the germline V gene, CDR1 is DFQATT and CDR2 is SNEGSKA (reference sequence). The CDR3 is made up of 13 amino acids. Unmatched junction bases numbered 3, after V lost 5 bases and J lost 1 base. The CDR3: CSAGDSGTDTQYF. CDR3 bases: TGCAGTGCTGGGGACAGCGGCACAGATACGCAGTATTTT.

The V gene is TRBV19, the J gene TRBJ2-1, with TRBD2 identical over 12 bases. Germline CDR1 and CDR2: LNHDA and SQIVND (reference sequence). This CDR3 contains 15 residues. Unmatched junction bases numbered 9, after V lost 6 bases and J lost 9 bases. The CDR3 region has the DNA TGTGCCAGTAGAGACCTAGCGGGGGGGCTCAGTGAGCAGTTCTTC. Translation gives CASRDLAGGLSEQFF.

This rearrangement joins TRBV10-3 to TRBJ2-3, with D unclear. V lost 6 bases and J 0 bases, leaving 10 bases between the germline ends. Germline lookup yields CDR1 ENHRY and CDR2 SYGVKD. CDR3 length: 14 residues. CDR3 amino acids: CAIRAELSTDTQYF. DNA of the CDR3: TGTGCCATCAGGGCTGAGTTAAGCACAGATACGCAGTATTTT.

This clonotype appeared a few times. The rearrangement uses TRBV20-1 and TRBJ1-6; TRBD1 matches at 7 bases. Trimming removed 6 bases from V and 7 bases from J; junction bases left unmatched: 6. From germline, CDR1 is DFQATT and CDR2 SNEGSKA (reference sequence). CDR3 length equals 13 residues. CDR3 amino acids: CSALGQLNSPLHF. The CDR3 region has the DNA TGCAGTGCACTGGGACAGCTAAATTCACCCCTCCACTTT.

This clonotype appeared many times. The rearrangement uses TRBV10-3 and TRBJ1-1, with D unresolved. V was cut by 10 bases and J by 7 bases, with 10 bases left in between. This CDR3 has 10 amino acids. CDR1 and CDR2 (germline): ENHRY, SYGVKD. The CDR3 here is CATREFEAFF. Here the CDR3 DNA reads TGTGCCACCCGAGAGTTTGAAGCTTTCTTT.

This chain joins TRBV5-1 and TRBJ2-1; 12 bases fit TRBD1. Per germline, CDR1 SGHRS and CDR2 YFSETQ. V shed 3 bases, J shed 1 base, and the junction held 11 bases outside the gene matches. The CDR3 is 19 residues long. CDR3 amino acids: CASSSGGTGGLRSYNEQFF. CDR3 DNA: TGCGCCAGCAGCTCAGGCGGGACAGGGGGCCTCAGATCCTACAATGAGCAGTTCTTC.

The chain links TRBV12-3 or TRBV12-4 to TRBJ1-2; D unresolved. The CDR3 sequence is 15 residues long. V was shortened by 6 bases and J by 8 bases, with 22 bases between the two germline ends. Here the CDR3 DNA reads TGTGCCAGCAGCACGAACAACCGGGGAGCCCCCGGCTACACCTTC. Its translation is CASSTNNRGAPGYTF.